This TCR beta chain emerged from a study of beta chain features in type 1 diabetes (dated by TCRdb to between 2018 and 2020). About the investigation overall: Mean age, gender distribution, total cell number and subset yield were not different between patients and healthy donors. Regulatory and stem cell-like memory subsets were obtained from only 8 patients and roughly 8 healthy donors, while naive and central memory subsets were obtained from all 30 or so donors. A total of about 100 million sorted cells were examined across all samples, and RNA yield correlated strongly with the number of cells per subset. In the study, recently diagnosed type 1 diabetes patients and matched healthy donors were compared on the TCRB repertoires of their sorted circulating CD4+ T cell subsets.

CDR1 and CDR2 were assigned from the germline V gene as SQVTM and ANQGSEA. V and J lose 3 bases and 8 bases, and a span of 10 bases separates them. The CDR3 covers 12 residues, taking in both the cysteine and the phenylalanine. Only the CDR3 DNA is retained, 36 bases long and in frame from the first base. There are a few counts of this clone. What this receptor recognizes is not known. There are no base qualities to consult, and no much larger clone falls within one base. The entire isolated RNA was reverse transcribed using the High Capacity cDNA Reverse Transcription Kit, and thus expressed TCRB transcripts were sequenced. Deep immunoSEQ sequencing was applied to naive, central memory and regulatory T cell samples, giving an average of roughly 3.3 million total reads per sample. After sorted cells were lysed in RLT buffer, RNA was extracted with DNase-treated RNeasy Micro or Mini kits, with the choice depending on cell number. To prevent cross-contamination, each cell subset was processed individually, whereas patient and healthy donor samples were processed jointly. Using the immunoSEQ multiplex PCR, TCRB sequences were amplified from cDNA into 87-bp fragments spanning the CDR3 region. Sequencing of the amplicons was done on the Illumina HiSeq platform. In the source study's methods: PCR bias was corrected computationally using synthetic template baselines, and reads within Hamming distance 2 were collapsed, with unmergeable singletons discarded. By aligning reads against IMGT, V, D and J genes, CDR3 length, and insertions or deletions at six rearrangement sites were assigned. Within each subset, clonotype counts were normalized to sorted cell number, after which true diversity and Gini coefficients were computed with the tcR R package. The overlap coefficient, calculated on TCRB nucleotide sequences, was used to quantify repertoire sharing. As a proxy for the pre-selection repertoire, out-of-frame TCRB sequences from naive cells were analyzed. TCRdb re-hosts the immuneACCESS table, in-frame sequences only. Its copies lack some clones; in the studies checked, an unresolved V gene accounts for under half of them, and the cause for the rest is not known. V, J and clone size were drawn from that table, and D and trimming were deduced from the DNA. Recorded for this sample are roughly 330,000 clones; about 13% of them occurred a single time. The ten largest account for roughly 0.015% of the sample.

Each donor gave one peripheral blood draw, averaging around 0.11 L, which was collected into heparinised tubes. Using a panel that included CD45RO, CCR7, CD25, CD127, CD95 and CD27, naive, central memory, regulatory and stem cell-like memory CD4+ T cells were sorted on a BD FACSAria II. Purity was above 98% for every sorted population. PBMCs were separated immediately by Lymphoprep density gradient centrifugation and were stained directly, without being cultured. So that batch effects would be minimized, each experiment stained and sorted samples in pairs, pairing one healthy donor with one patient. Results the study describes overall, beyond this receptor: Naive, central memory and regulatory TCRB repertoires appeared to be more similar among patients than among healthy donors. Type 1 diabetes patients showed a moderate but significant shortening of TCRB CDR3 length in all four CD4+ subsets. Because cDNA was sequenced instead of genomic DNA, highly expressing activated cells could be over-represented, though the groups showed no difference in activation or CD3 levels. At VDJ recombination sites, type 1 diabetes patients had fewer insertions and more deleted nucleotides, which implies abnormalities in thymic rearrangement. Shorter templates might have been favored by PCR, but patient and control samples were amplified and corrected together, so both groups would have been affected equally by any skew. Because the HLA sub-analyses included only small numbers of individuals, any influence of HLA type on TCRB rearrangement was left unresolved.

The sequencing sample was made of naive CD4+ T cells from blood. The cell subset or site label, read with the paper, signifies: true naive CD4+ T cells. The receptor was isolated from a woman aged 18 to 35 with type 1 diabetes. The chain employs TRBV29-1 and TRBJ1-4; a tentative D match to TRBD1 spans 5 bases. The CDR3 reads as follows: CSVDWGVEKLFF. The nucleotide sequence is given as TGCAGCGTTGATTGGGGGGTCGAAAAACTGTTTTTT. The full variable domain, with segments outside the CDR3 supplied by the reference TRBV29-1 and TRBJ1-4 proteins, appears as SAVISQKPSRDICQRGTSLTIQCQVDSQVTMMFWYRQQPGQSLTLIATANQGSEATYESGFVIDKFPISRPNLTFSTLTVSNMSPEDSSIYLCSVDWGVEKLFFGSGTQLSVL.